This TCR beta chain emerged from a study of blood T cell repertoires in COVID-19. Study overall: In each case, the material was cDNA or gDNA derived from T cells, B-cell-depleted T cells, or PBMCs.

V was pared by 9 bases and J by 1 base, with 3 bases of the junction left unmatched. Germline assignment: CDR1 ENHRY and CDR2 SYGVKD. This CDR3 region has 15 residues. Sequencing was performed with immunoSEQ multiplex PCR; in TCRdb, only in-frame clones are kept and a portion is missing. The table shows approximately 63,000 clones, with approximately 79% occurring only once. The TCR comes from a woman in her 70s with acute or convalescent COVID-19. The rearrangement links TRBV10-3 to TRBJ2-5; 15 bases line up with TRBD2. Material for sequencing was peripheral blood. In DNA, the CDR3 is TGTGCCATGGGGACTAGCGGGGGGCCCCAAGAGACCCAGTACTTC. Residues: CAMGTSGGPQETQYF.